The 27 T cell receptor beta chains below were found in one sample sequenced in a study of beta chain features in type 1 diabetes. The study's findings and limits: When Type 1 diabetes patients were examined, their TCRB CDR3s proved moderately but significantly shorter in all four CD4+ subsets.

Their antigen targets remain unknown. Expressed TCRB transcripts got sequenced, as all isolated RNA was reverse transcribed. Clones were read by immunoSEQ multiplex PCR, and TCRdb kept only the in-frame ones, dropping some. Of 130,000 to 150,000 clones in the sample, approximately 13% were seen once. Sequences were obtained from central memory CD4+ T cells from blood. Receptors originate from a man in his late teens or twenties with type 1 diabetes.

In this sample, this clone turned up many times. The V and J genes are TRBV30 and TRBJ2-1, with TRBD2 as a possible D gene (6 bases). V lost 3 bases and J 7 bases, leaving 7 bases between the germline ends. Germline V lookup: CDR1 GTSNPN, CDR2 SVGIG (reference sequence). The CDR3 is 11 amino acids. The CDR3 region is CAWRGRNEQFF. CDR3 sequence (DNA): TGTGCCTGGAGGGGGAGGAATGAGCAGTTCTTC.

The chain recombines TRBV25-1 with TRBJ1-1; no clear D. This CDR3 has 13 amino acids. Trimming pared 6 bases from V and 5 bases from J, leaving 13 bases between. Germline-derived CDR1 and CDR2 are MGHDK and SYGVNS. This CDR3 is CASRTSVGTEAFF. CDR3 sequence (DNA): TGTGCCAGCAGAACATCGGTGGGGACTGAAGCTTTCTTT.

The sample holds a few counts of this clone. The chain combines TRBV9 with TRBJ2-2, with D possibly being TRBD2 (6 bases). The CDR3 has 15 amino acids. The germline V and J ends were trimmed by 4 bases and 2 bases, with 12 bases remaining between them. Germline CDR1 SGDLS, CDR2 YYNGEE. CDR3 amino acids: CASSRTGLNTGELFF. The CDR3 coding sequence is TGTGCCAGCAGCCGGACTGGACTAAACACCGGGGAGCTGTTTTTT.

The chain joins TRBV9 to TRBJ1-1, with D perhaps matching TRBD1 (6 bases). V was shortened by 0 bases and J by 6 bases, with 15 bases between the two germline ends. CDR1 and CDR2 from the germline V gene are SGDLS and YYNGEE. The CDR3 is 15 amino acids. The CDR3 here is CASSVAGGSRAEAFF. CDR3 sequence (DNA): TGTGCCAGCAGCGTAGCGGGGGGCTCGAGGGCTGAAGCTTTCTTT. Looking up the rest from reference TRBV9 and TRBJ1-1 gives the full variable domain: DSGVTQTPKHLITATGQRVTLRCSPRSGDLSVYWYQQSLDQGLQFLIQYYNGEERAKGNILERFSAQQFPDLHSELNLSSLELGDSALYFCASSVAGGSRAEAFFGQGTRLTVV.

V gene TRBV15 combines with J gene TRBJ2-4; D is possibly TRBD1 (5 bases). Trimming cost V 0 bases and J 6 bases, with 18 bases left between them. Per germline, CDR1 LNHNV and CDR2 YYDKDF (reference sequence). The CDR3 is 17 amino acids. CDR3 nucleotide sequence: TGTGCCACCAGCAGAGATGGGGCAGGGCTGGCGAGAAACATTCAGTACTTC. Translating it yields CATSRDGAGLARNIQYF.

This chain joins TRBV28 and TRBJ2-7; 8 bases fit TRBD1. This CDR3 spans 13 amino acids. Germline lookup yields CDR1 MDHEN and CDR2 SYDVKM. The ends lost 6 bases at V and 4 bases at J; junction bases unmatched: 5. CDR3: CASSSGQVYEQYF. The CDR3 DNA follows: TGTGCCAGCAGCTCGGGACAGGTTTACGAGCAGTACTTC.

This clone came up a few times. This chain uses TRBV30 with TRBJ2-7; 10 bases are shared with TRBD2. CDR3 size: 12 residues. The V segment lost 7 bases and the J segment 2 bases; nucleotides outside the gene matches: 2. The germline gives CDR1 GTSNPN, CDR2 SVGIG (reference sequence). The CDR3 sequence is CALTSGPYEQYF. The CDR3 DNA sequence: TGTGCCTTGACTAGCGGGCCCTACGAGCAGTACTTC.

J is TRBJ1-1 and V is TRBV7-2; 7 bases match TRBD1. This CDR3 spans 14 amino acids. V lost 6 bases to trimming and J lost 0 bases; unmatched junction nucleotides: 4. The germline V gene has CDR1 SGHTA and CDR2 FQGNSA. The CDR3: CASRKDRVNTEAFF. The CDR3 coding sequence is TGTGCCAGCAGAAAAGACAGGGTGAACACTGAAGCTTTCTTT.

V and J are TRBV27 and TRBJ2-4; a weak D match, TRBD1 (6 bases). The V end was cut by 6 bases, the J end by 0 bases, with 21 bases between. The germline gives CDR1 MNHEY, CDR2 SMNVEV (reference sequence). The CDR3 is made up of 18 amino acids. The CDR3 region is CASRPTGSLAQAKNIQYF. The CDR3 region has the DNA TGTGCCAGCAGGCCGACAGGTTCCCTCGCCCAAGCCAAAAACATTCAGTACTTC.

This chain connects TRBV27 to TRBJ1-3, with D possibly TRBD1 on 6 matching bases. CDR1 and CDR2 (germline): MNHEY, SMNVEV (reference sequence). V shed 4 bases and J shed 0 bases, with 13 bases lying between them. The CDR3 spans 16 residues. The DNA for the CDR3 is TGTGCCAGCAGTTCGCGACAGGATTCCTCTGGAAACACCATATATTTT. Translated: CASSSRQDSSGNTIYF.

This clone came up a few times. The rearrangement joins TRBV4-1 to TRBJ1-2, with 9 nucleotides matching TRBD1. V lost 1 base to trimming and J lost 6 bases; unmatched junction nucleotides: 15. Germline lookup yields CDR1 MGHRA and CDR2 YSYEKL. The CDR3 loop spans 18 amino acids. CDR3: CASSQVPGRDREPHGYTF. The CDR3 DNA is TGCGCCAGCAGCCAAGTCCCCGGCCGGGACAGGGAACCCCATGGCTACACCTTC.

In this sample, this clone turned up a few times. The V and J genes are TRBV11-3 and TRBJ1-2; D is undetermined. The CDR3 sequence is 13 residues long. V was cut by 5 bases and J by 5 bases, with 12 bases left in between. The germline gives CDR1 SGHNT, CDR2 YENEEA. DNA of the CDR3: TGTGCCAGCAGCCACTCCCGGACGTATGGCTACACCTTC. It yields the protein CASSHSRTYGYTF.

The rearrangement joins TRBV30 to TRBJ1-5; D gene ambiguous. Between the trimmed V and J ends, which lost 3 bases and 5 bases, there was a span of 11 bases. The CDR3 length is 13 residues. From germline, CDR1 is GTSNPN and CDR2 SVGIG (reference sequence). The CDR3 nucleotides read TGTGCCTGGAGCCCAGCGTACGATCAGCCCCAGCATTTT. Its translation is CAWSPAYDQPQHF.

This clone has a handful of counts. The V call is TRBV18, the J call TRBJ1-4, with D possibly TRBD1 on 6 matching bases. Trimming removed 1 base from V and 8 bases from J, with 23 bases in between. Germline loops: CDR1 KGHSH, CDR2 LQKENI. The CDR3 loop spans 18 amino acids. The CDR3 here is CASSPQENRAARYEKLFF. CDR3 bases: TGTGCCAGCTCACCACAGGAAAACAGGGCGGCCCGATACGAAAAACTGTTTTTT.

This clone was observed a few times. The CDR3, as DNA: TGCAGCGTTTGGGAGGGGGGCGGGCAGCCCCAGCATTTT. The encoded protein is CSVWEGGGQPQHF. The V gene is TRBV29-1, the J gene TRBJ1-5, with D perhaps TRBD1 (6 bases). The CDR3 is 13 amino acids. Germline lookup yields CDR1 SQVTM and CDR2 ANQGSEA. Trimming cost V 5 bases and J 7 bases, with 15 bases left between them.

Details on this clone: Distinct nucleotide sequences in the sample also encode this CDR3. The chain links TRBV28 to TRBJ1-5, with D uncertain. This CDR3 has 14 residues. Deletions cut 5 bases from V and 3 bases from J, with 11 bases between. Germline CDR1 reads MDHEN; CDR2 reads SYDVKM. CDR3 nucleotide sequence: TGTGCCAGCAGTCTAGCCGGGGTCAATCAGCCCCAGCATTTT. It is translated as CASSLAGVNQPQHF.

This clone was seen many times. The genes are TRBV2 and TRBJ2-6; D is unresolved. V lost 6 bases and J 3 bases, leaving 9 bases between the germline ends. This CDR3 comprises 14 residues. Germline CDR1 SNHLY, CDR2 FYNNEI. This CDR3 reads CASRPLGGANVLTF. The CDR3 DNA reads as TGTGCCAGCAGGCCGTTGGGTGGGGCCAACGTCCTGACTTTC.

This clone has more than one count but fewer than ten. CDR3 nucleotides: TGCGCCAGCAGCCAAGATAGACAGGGGACGCAAGAGACCCAGTACTTC. Translation gives CASSQDRQGTQETQYF. This chain links TRBV4-1 with TRBJ2-5; TRBD1 aligns across 8 bases. V shed 0 bases and J 2 bases; nucleotides not matched to a gene: 5. CDR1 is MGHRA and CDR2 is YSYEKL in the germline V gene. The CDR3 loop spans 16 amino acids.

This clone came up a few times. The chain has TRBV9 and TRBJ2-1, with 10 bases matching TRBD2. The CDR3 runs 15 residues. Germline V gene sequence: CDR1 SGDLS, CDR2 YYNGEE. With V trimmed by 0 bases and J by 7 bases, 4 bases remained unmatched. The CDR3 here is CASSVGASGSNEQFF. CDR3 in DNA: TGTGCCAGCAGCGTAGGGGCTAGCGGGAGTAATGAGCAGTTCTTC.

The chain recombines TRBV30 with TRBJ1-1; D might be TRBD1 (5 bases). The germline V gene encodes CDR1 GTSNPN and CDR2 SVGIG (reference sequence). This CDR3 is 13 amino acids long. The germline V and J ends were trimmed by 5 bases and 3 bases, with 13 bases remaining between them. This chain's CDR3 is CAWRTQGDTEAFF. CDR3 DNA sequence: TGTGCCTGGCGTACCCAGGGAGACACTGAAGCTTTCTTT.

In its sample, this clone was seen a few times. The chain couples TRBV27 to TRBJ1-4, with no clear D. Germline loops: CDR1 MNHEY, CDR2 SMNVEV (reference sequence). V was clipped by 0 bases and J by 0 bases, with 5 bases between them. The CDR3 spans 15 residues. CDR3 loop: CASSLSWTTNEKLFF. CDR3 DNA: TGTGCCAGCAGTTTATCGTGGACAACTAATGAAAAACTGTTTTTT.

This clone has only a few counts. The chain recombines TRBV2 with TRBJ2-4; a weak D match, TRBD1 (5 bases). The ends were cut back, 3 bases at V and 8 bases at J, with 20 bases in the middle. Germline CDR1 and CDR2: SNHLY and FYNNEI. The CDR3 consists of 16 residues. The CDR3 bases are TGTGCCAGCAGTGATTACGGCGACAGCCCGGCGGACATTCAGTACTTC. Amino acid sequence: CASSDYGDSPADIQYF.

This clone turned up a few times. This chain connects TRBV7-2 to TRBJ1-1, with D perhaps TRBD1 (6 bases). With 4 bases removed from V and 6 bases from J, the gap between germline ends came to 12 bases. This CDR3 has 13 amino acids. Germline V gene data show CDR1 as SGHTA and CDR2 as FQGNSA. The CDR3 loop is CASSSGASAEAFF. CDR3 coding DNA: TGTGCCAGCAGCTCGGGGGCGAGCGCTGAAGCTTTCTTT.

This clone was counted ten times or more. Here the CDR3 reads CASSLDLNLAKNIQYF. In nucleotides, the CDR3 is TGTGCCAGCAGCTTGGATTTGAATCTAGCCAAAAACATTCAGTACTTC. This chain connects TRBV5-6 to TRBJ2-4; D not resolved. CDR1 is SGHDT, CDR2 YYEEEE, per germline. The CDR3 has 16 amino acids. V was trimmed by 0 bases and J by 0 bases, leaving 10 bases between them.

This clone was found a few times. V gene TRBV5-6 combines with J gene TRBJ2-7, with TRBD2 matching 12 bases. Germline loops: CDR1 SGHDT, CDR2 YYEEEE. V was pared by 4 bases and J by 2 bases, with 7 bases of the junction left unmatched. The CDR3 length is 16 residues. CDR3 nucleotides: TGTGCCAGCAGCCCCCAGACTAGCGGGGGCCCCTACGAGCAGTACTTC. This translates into CASSPQTSGGPYEQYF.

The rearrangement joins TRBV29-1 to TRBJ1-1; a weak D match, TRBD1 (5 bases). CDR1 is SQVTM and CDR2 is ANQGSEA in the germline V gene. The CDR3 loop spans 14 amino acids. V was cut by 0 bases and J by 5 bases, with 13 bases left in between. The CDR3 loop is CSVEDQRGGTEAFF. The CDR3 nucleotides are TGCAGCGTTGAAGATCAAAGGGGAGGAACTGAAGCTTTCTTT.

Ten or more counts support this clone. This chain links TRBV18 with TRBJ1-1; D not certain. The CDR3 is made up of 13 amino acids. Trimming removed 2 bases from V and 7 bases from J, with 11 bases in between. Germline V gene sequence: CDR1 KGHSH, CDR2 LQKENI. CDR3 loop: CASSPSPTGEAFF. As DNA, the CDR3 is TGTGCCAGCTCACCATCCCCAACGGGTGAAGCTTTCTTT.